The clone carrying this T cell receptor (beta chain) came up a few times. What it binds is unknown. The data were taken from a study of cytomegalovirus exposure and HLA in healthy donors. Across the whole study: An early release of data contained roughly 90 million unique TCRs, which came from HLA-typed donors. Study-level points and caveats: Researchers reported in a later analysis that a missense DCLRE1C variant was tied to TCR beta V- and J-gene trimming.

V gave up 2 bases and J gave up 6 bases, with 17 bases separating them. Germline loops: CDR1 LGHNA, CDR2 YSLEER. CDR3 length: 16 amino acids. Primers for the PCR totalled 60 Vbeta and 13 Jbeta. Produced via immunoSEQ multiplex PCR; TCRdb's table is partial and in-frame only. The sample yields around 120,000 clones, approximately 15% seen once. The receptor was derived from a woman between 18 and 29 years old in good health and CMV-seronegative. This chain uses TRBV4-3 with TRBJ2-1; D ambiguous. The sequencing sample was made of PBMCs. The CDR3 region has the DNA TGCGCCAGCAGCCAAAAGTCGTCACAAATGGTCAATGAGCAGTTCTTC. Its translation: CASSQKSSQMVNEQFF.